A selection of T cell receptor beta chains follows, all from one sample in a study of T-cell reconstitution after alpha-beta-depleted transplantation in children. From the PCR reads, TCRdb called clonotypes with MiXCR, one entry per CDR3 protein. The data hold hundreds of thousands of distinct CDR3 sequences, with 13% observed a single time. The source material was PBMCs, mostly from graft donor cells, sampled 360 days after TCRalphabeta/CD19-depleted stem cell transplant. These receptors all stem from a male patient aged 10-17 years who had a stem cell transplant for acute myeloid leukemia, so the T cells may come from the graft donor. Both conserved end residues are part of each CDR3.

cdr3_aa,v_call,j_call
CASITGGNEQYF,TRBV28,TRBJ2-7
CASSLDSGAGYHF,TRBV28,TRBJ1-6
CSAFKGTGVTEAFF,TRBV29-1,TRBJ1-1
CASSPYAGGGKLFF,TRBV6-1,TRBJ1-4
CASSERGTGNQPQHF,TRBV10-2,TRBJ1-5
CSAHGLAGVSYNEQFF,TRBV20-1,TRBJ2-1
CATSDLYRREQFF,TRBV24-1,TRBJ2-1
CASSLRQGGYEQYF,TRBV27,TRBJ2-7
CAITWEVALRDSPLHF,TRBV10-3,TRBJ1-6
CSVDPWRGEAFF,TRBV29-1,TRBJ1-1
CAWTGTSGSDEQFF,TRBV30,TRBJ2-1
CSARPQASYEQYF,TRBV20-1,TRBJ2-7
CASSPGGTGVTYEQYF,TRBV12-3/TRBV12-4,TRBJ2-7
CAISESGLLPFYEQYF,TRBV10-3,TRBJ2-7
CARLTGASYEQYF,TRBV21-1,TRBJ2-7
CASSLSFQRENFHEQYF,TRBV7-9,TRBJ2-7
CSVGLGNNEQFF,TRBV29-1,TRBJ2-1
CASIGRGPDYGYTF,TRBV6-2/TRBV6-3,TRBJ1-2
CATSAAGVHNEQFF,TRBV24-1,TRBJ2-1
CATRPRGGSSGELFF,TRBV27,TRBJ2-2
CSAPQGGNSPLHF,TRBV20-1,TRBJ1-6
CVVGRSSYEQYF,TRBV30,TRBJ2-7
CASSQAVEGWYNEQFF,TRBV4-2,TRBJ2-1
CALASGTPYNEQFF,TRBV12-3/TRBV12-4,TRBJ2-1
CSVVPGLHNEQFF,TRBV29-1,TRBJ2-1
CASSLRLAGAGETQYF,TRBV28,TRBJ2-5
CASSSFGEETQYF,TRBV7-3,TRBJ2-5